Listed below are T cell receptor beta chains from one sample, sequenced in a study of cytomegalovirus exposure and HLA in healthy donors. Repertoires were generated with immunoSEQ multiplex PCR, while TCRdb's copy carries only in-frame clones and drops some. The table records roughly 150,000 clones, roughly 81% of them present only once. The sequencing input was PBMCs. The receptor source for this set is a young man in good health and CMV-seropositive. Both conserved end residues are part of each CDR3. A D gene is named only where the DNA matches it firmly.

CDR3 protein: CASSFIRVRGNEQFF
V gene: TRBV27
D gene: .

CDR3 protein: CASSQGQTYAKFF
V gene: TRBV4-1
D gene: .

CDR3 protein: CASSISGDTEAFF
V gene: TRBV19
D gene: .

CDR3 protein: CASRGGSVGQPQHF
V gene: TRBV25-1
D gene: .

CDR3 protein: CASSESAGGRNEQFF
V gene: TRBV6-1
D gene: TRBD2

CDR3 protein: CASSSEYRSGSQETQYF
V gene: TRBV7-2
D gene: .

CDR3 protein: CASSFSVASGRAGNEQFF
V gene: TRBV7-8
D gene: TRBD2

CDR3 protein: CASLDRGLNTEAFF
V gene: TRBV6-1
D gene: TRBD1

CDR3 protein: CASIPQGEVYGYTF
V gene: TRBV2
D gene: TRBD1

CDR3 protein: CSASETDGYTF
V gene: TRBV20-1
D gene: .

CDR3 protein: CASSQGRRGMNTEAFF
V gene: TRBV4-2
D gene: .

CDR3 protein: CASSDRGDSYNEQFF
V gene: TRBV9
D gene: TRBD1

CDR3 protein: CASSSGLAAEQFF
V gene: TRBV5-4
D gene: TRBD2

CDR3 protein: CASSISRRVGAQETQYF
V gene: TRBV19
D gene: .

CDR3 protein: CASRNTGGQPQHF
V gene: TRBV6-5
D gene: TRBD1

CDR3 protein: CASSQDRTGSWGYTF
V gene: TRBV4-1
D gene: TRBD1

CDR3 protein: CASRGTGGGINEQFF
V gene: TRBV27
D gene: TRBD1

CDR3 protein: CASSTHEQFF
V gene: TRBV28
D gene: .

CDR3 protein: CASSASGNYGYTF
V gene: TRBV5-1
D gene: .

CDR3 protein: CASSVAGTRVYNEQFF
V gene: TRBV9
D gene: TRBD2

CDR3 protein: CARSGGTGAGTEAFF
V gene: TRBV5-3
D gene: TRBD1

CDR3 protein: CASSWEGDGYTF
V gene: TRBV5-1
D gene: .

CDR3 protein: CASSVAGSGEQYF
V gene: TRBV9
D gene: .

CDR3 protein: CASSPGLAGTGELFF
V gene: TRBV6-1
D gene: TRBD2

CDR3 protein: CASSLVGSGNEQFF
V gene: TRBV7-8
D gene: .

CDR3 protein: CASSGIQGEGFNQPQHF
V gene: TRBV28
D gene: TRBD1

CDR3 protein: CASSNRGTPSGANVLTF
V gene: TRBV5-1
D gene: TRBD1

CDR3 protein: CSVGQGPLGYGYTF
V gene: TRBV29-1
D gene: TRBD1

CDR3 protein: CASSLSPWQVNTGELFF
V gene: TRBV11-1
D gene: .

CDR3 protein: CASSPGTDYGYTF
V gene: TRBV18
D gene: TRBD1

CDR3 protein: CASPKLAGGVTDTQYF
V gene: TRBV2
D gene: TRBD2